This record concerns one T cell receptor (beta chain) sequence. Its target is unknown. The sample belongs to a study of cytomegalovirus exposure and HLA in healthy donors. Study-wide results and limits: Among the sequence variants, a highly shared cluster was likely an artifact of sequencing. Overall, roughly 150 TCR beta chains were annotated as cytomegalovirus-associated. Researchers reported in a later analysis that a missense DCLRE1C variant was tied to TCR beta V- and J-gene trimming.

Per the germline V gene, CDR1 is SGHRS and CDR2 is YFSETQ. This CDR3 is built from 14 residues. Trimming left V 5 bases short and J 4 bases short, with 12 bases between. PCR was performed using 60 Vbeta and 13 Jbeta primers. Data came from immunoSEQ multiplex PCR; TCRdb stores just in-frame clones and leaves some out. The sample lists around 110,000 clones, approximately 81% occurring once. Input material: PBMCs. The clonotype comes from a woman under 30 in good health and CMV-seropositive. The chain carries TRBV5-1 and TRBJ2-2, with a tentative D call TRBD1 (6 bases). CDR3 sequence: CASRVQGATGELFF. CDR3 DNA sequence: TGCGCCAGCAGGGTACAGGGCGCCACCGGGGAGCTGTTTTTT.